These T cell receptor beta chains were read from a single sample in a study of shared clonotypes between healthy human individuals. Assay: immunoSEQ multiplex PCR; the TCRdb copy retains only in-frame clones and omits some. The sample lists about 1 million clones, about three quarters occurring once. Material: memory CD4+ T cells sorted from blood. Receptors were obtained from a man younger than 35 in good health. Each CDR3 is given without its conserved first and last residue. Some rows mark clone size as missing; the rest say once, few, many or name a class of expanded clone.

V | size | length | CDR3
TRBV7-2 | NA | 13 | ASSLAGANTGELF
TRBV18 | NA | 16 | ASSPQFMGGTSYTEAF
TRBV5-6 | NA | 15 | ASSFLTDSAGPYEQY
TRBV5-1 | many | 12 | ASSLDSRGETQY
TRBV7-2 | NA | 11 | ASSFLAGYEQY
TRBV27 | NA | 11 | ASSPLVTGELF
TRBV6-1 | NA | 12 | ASTPDRDNQPQH
TRBV2 | NA | 11 | ASSEAAYNEQF
TRBV6-6 | NA | 13 | ASSTQRGGTYEQY
TRBV15 | many | 11 | ATSLGGLETQY
TRBV7-2 | NA | 14 | ASSYPRGRDNEKLF
TRBV6-6 | NA | 10 | ASQVEGSPQH
TRBV28 | NA | 10 | ASSFGGREQY
TRBV5-4 | few | 12 | ASSLAGPTSPLH
TRBV6-6 | NA | 11 | ASAVGENTEAF
TRBV7-9 | NA | 14 | ASSTRDVDSGNTIY
TRBV11-2 | NA | 13 | ASSFGLAWSDTQY
TRBV29-1 | few | 11 | SVGAGRNYGYT
TRBV6-1 | NA | 14 | ASSDQTGRHSYEQY
TRBV29-1 | NA | 11 | SVVQSQSREQY
TRBV4-1 | NA | 19 | ASSQIYRAGTGLSGANVLT
TRBV6-6 | once | 9 | ASSSLGKAF
TRBV11-3 | NA | 11 | ASSRLAGVEQF
TRBV25-1 | NA | 12 | ASSDGANTGELF
TRBV29-1 | NA | 11 | SVRPGTQDIQY
TRBV7-8 | NA | 12 | ASSRIDRNTEAF
TRBV28 | NA | 12 | ASSGQGRNTEAF
TRBV29-1 | NA | 14 | SVAQDSGWGQETQY
TRBV5-6 | NA | 12 | ASSLGQLNSPLH
TRBV5-4 | NA | 12 | ASSGGLAAYEQY
TRBV19 | NA | 14 | ASSIAGEGWNQPQH
TRBV5-1 | NA | 12 | ASRGGLTQETQY
TRBV6-5 | many | 12 | ASSYSRYTDTQY
TRBV5-1 | NA | 13 | ASSPLQGAHHEQY
TRBV5-8 | NA | 10 | ASSTEGTYQH
TRBV5-8 | NA | 11 | ASSLEGTETQY
TRBV6-6 | once | 7 | ASGLEQY
TRBV6-5 | NA | 11 | ASSRTTDTEAF
TRBV2 | NA | 10 | ARGVGNYGYT
TRBV11-1 | NA | 13 | ASSSTSGGANEQF
TRBV2 | NA | 13 | ATLSDIGTTDTQY
TRBV5-6 | once | 12 | ASSSLTGYNEQF
TRBV7-9 | few | 11 | ASSLGQGTEAF
TRBV5-1 | NA | 14 | ASSLVPGAVQETQY
TRBV6-5 | NA | 11 | ASTHQTGAEAF
TRBV6-6 | NA | 13 | ASSYSTGGQETQY
TRBV7-8 | NA | 13 | ASSLGSSTRETQY
TRBV7-8 | NA | 9 | ASSSSGAQY
TRBV10-2 | NA | 14 | ASSDATWTVNEKLF
TRBV9 | NA | 13 | ASSGTGMGNSPLH
TRBV6-5 | NA | 10 | ASRATLYEQY
TRBV10-3 | NA | 13 | AISEVGAGTNEQF
TRBV7-2 | NA | 14 | ASSQGLAGLSGELF
TRBV5-1 | NA | 12 | ASRVQGGSYEQY